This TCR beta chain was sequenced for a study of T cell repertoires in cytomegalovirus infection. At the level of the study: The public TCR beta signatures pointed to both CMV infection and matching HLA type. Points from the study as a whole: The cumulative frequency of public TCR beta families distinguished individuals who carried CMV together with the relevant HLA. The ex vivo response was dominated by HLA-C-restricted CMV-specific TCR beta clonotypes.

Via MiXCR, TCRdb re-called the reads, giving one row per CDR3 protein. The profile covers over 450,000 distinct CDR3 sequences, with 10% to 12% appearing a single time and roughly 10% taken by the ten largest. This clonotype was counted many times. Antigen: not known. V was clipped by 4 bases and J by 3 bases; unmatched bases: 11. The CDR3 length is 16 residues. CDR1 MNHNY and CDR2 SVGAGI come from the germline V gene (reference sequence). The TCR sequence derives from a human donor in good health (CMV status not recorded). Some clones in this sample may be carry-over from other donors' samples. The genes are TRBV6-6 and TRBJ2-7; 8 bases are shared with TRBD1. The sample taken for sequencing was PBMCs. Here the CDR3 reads CASSSRETGVSYEQYF. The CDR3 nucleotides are TGTGCCAGCAGTTCCCGAGAGACAGGGGTGAGCTACGAGCAGTACTTC.